The 15 T cell receptor beta chains below were found in one sample sequenced in a study of blood T cell repertoires in COVID-19. The table came from immunoSEQ multiplex PCR; TCRdb's copy has only in-frame clones and leaves some out. The sample yields 110,000 or so clones, around 83% seen once. The sequenced material came from peripheral blood. The receptors derive from a woman aged 55-69 years with COVID-19, enrolled during active disease.

This clone turned up a few times. The chain links TRBV4-3 to TRBJ2-3, with TRBD2 matching 10 bases. This CDR3 has 16 residues. The J segment lost 5 bases and the V segment lost 1 base, leaving 6 bases of the junction unmatched. Germline V gene sequence: CDR1 LGHNA, CDR2 YSLEER. In nucleotides, the CDR3 is TGCGCCAGCAGCCAAGTCCTAGCGGGGGCGGGAGATACGCAGTATTTT. It is translated as CASSQVLAGAGDTQYF.

This chain uses TRBV24-1 with TRBJ1-1; D uncertain. The CDR3 contains 15 residues. Germline CDR1 and CDR2: KGHDR and SFDVKD. The germline V and J ends were trimmed by 1 base and 1 base, with 9 bases remaining between them. The CDR3 region has the DNA TGTGCCACCAGTGATTTAGCACAGAAGAACACTGAAGCTTTCTTT. Protein product: CATSDLAQKNTEAFF.

The chain employs TRBV4-2 and TRBJ1-4; 8 bases agree with TRBD1. Unmatched junction bases numbered 10, after V lost 2 bases and J lost 8 bases. This CDR3 region has 16 residues. Germline V gene data show CDR1 as LGHNA and CDR2 as YNFKEQ. In DNA, the CDR3 is TGTGCCAGCAGCCAACTGCGGACAGGGCGGGCGGAAAAACTGTTTTTT. This translates into CASSQLRTGRAEKLFF.

The chain recombines TRBV11-2 with TRBJ2-7; weak D call: TRBD1 (6 bases). There are 16 residues in the CDR3. V lost 5 bases and J lost 2, with 19 bases in between. The V gene's germline CDR1 is SGHAT and CDR2 FQNNGV. CDR3 DNA sequence: TGTGCCAGCAGCCAACCGGGACACAAACTCCCCTACGAGCAGTACTTC. Translation: CASSQPGHKLPYEQYF.

V usage is TRBV7-6 and J usage is TRBJ2-1; 8 bases agree with TRBD1. Germline trimming cut 5 bases from V and 3 bases from J; bases unmatched to any gene: 6. CDR3 length: 15 residues. Germline V gives CDR1 SGHVS, CDR2 FNYEAQ. The CDR3 DNA sequence: TGTGCCAGCAGCAGCAGACAGGGGAGCTACAATGAGCAGTTCTTC. As protein: CASSSRQGSYNEQFF.

This rearrangement joins TRBV4-1 to TRBJ2-7, with a possible D match to TRBD1 (6 bases). This CDR3 contains 17 residues. The V and J ends lost 0 bases and 1 base respectively, with 16 bases between them. CDR1 and CDR2 (germline): MGHRA, YSYEKL. The CDR3 is CASSQDIPSRGSYEQYF. As DNA, the CDR3 is TGCGCCAGCAGCCAAGACATCCCGAGCAGGGGTTCCTACGAGCAGTACTTC.

V gene TRBV5-1 combines with J gene TRBJ1-2, with 8 bases that match TRBD1. CDR1 is SGHRS, CDR2 YFSETQ, per germline. The CDR3 covers 13 residues. V lost 4 bases, J lost 5 bases, and 4 bases stayed unmatched. The CDR3 DNA follows: TGCGCCAGCAGCAAGACAGGGGCGTATGGCTACACCTTC. Residues: CASSKTGAYGYTF.

V usage is TRBV7-8 and J usage is TRBJ2-3; TRBD2 aligns across 11 bases. CDR1 and CDR2 from the germline V gene are SGHVS and FQNEAQ. Germline trimming cut 5 bases from V and 3 bases from J; bases unmatched to any gene: 7. The CDR3 contains 16 residues. The CDR3 sequence is CASSIVAGGPTDTQYF. DNA for the CDR3: TGTGCCAGCAGCATCGTAGCGGGGGGGCCTACAGATACGCAGTATTTT. The full variable domain, its missing parts supplied by reference TRBV7-8 and TRBJ2-3, is GAGVSQSPRYKVAKRGQDVALRCDPISGHVSLFWYQQALGQGPEFLTYFQNEAQLDKSGLPSDRFFAERPEGSVSTLKIQRTQQEDSAVYLCASSIVAGGPTDTQYFGPGTRLTVL.

V and J are TRBV7-8 and TRBJ1-1; tentative D call: TRBD1 (6 bases). The germline gives CDR1 SGHVS, CDR2 FQNEAQ. CDR3 length: 16 residues. Trimming removed 5 bases from V and 0 bases from J, with 16 bases in between. For the CDR3, the DNA is TGTGCCAGCAGCATCACAGGGAGAAGTATGAACACTGAAGCTTTCTTT. This sequence encodes CASSITGRSMNTEAFF.

The chain employs TRBV27 and TRBJ2-1; possibly TRBD2 for D (7 bases). Trimming left V 7 bases short and J 7 bases short, with 26 bases between. Germline-derived CDR1 and CDR2 are MNHEY and SMNVEV (reference sequence). The CDR3 length is 17 residues. CDR3 amino acids: CASNLSPRGGFWNEQFF. The CDR3 nucleotides are TGTGCCAGCAACCTCTCGCCTCGCGGGGGCTTTTGGAATGAGCAGTTCTTC.

The V gene is TRBV19, the J gene TRBJ2-3; no definite D call. The germline V gene has CDR1 LNHDA and CDR2 SQIVND (reference sequence). The CDR3 has 13 residues. V lost 6 bases, J lost 5 bases, and 12 bases lay in between. The CDR3 here is CASSPVRGDTQYF. Here the CDR3 DNA reads TGTGCCAGTAGCCCTGTCCGAGGAGATACGCAGTATTTT.

This chain connects TRBV20-1 to TRBJ1-1; no reliable D call. Germline-derived CDR1 and CDR2 are DFQATT and SNEGSKA (reference sequence). With 6 bases removed from V and 9 bases from J, the gap between germline ends came to 20 bases. The CDR3 loop spans 13 amino acids. The CDR3 bases are TGCAGTGCCAGTGCCTATACTCGAATCCAAGCTTTCTTT. Protein sequence: CSASAYTRIQAFF.

V and J are TRBV18 and TRBJ1-3; D is ambiguous. This CDR3 region has 15 residues. Germline-derived CDR1 and CDR2 are KGHSH and LQKENI. V was cut by 1 base and J by 4 bases, with 11 bases left in between. Here the CDR3 reads CASSPREGSGNTIYF. CDR3 bases: TGTGCCAGCTCACCACGGGAGGGAAGCGGAAACACCATATATTTT.

This chain connects TRBV2 to TRBJ1-2; weak D call: TRBD1 (5 bases). The CDR3 runs 16 residues. Trimming left V 4 bases short and J 0 bases short, with 15 bases between. Germline V CDR1 and CDR2: SNHLY, FYNNEI. The CDR3 loop reads CASSVLQDMTNYGYTF. CDR3 sequence (DNA): TGTGCCAGCAGTGTACTACAGGATATGACTAACTATGGCTACACCTTC.

The CDR3 here is CASSFIVGGGYTF. In nucleotides, the CDR3 is TGTGCCAGCAGTTTCATAGTCGGAGGGGGCTACACCTTC. V is TRBV27 and J is TRBJ1-2, with D unclear. Germline V gene data show CDR1 as MNHEY and CDR2 as SMNVEV (reference sequence). CDR3 size: 13 residues. Trimming took 3 bases from V and 8 from J, leaving 13 bases between them.